This T cell receptor beta chain comes out of a study of cytomegalovirus exposure and HLA in healthy donors (dated by TCRdb to 2017 to 2019). About the investigation overall: An earlier analysis of roughly 630 of the donors reported 250 to 350 Gb of sequence data and more than 90 million unique TCR beta sequences from about 179 million T cells. An early release that covered fewer than 750 HLA-typed donors contained approximately 300 gigabases of sequencing data and approximately 85 million unique TCR sequences. Among the approximately 400 genotyped donors, about 83% belonged to the genetic ancestry cluster associated with self-reported Caucasian donors. The study aimed to test whether cataloging public T cell receptors could reveal signatures of past pathogen exposure. Using immunosequencing, the study profiled T cell repertoires from about 620 subjects and related those repertoires to cytomegalovirus serostatus. In addition to the first cohort of 666 subjects, a separate validation cohort of approximately 130 different subjects was used. The study combined high-throughput TCR immunosequencing, statistical association of individual TCRs with disease status, and machine learning to predict cytomegalovirus infection status. To study patterns of TCR occurrence, a later analysis re-analyzed previously published TCR beta repertoires from around 670 donors and added high-resolution HLA genotyping. Rather than using new phenotypic data, the later analysis identified candidate immune exposures from TCR beta sequences and from how often those sequences occurred across donors. An earlier analysis of 587 of the donors used high-throughput TCR beta sequencing to judge whether each TCR beta V gene segment behaved as functional or pseudogenic. Donor age, sex, ethnicity and CMV serostatus were compiled alongside the repertoire data. In a later genetic analysis, genome-wide SNP genotypes for about 55% of the roughly 700 donors were used, and that subset was treated as a discovery cohort. Every repertoire in the discovery cohort had been generated on one and the same sequencing platform. Both class I and class II loci were covered by HLA typing, at four-digit resolution. The number of donors typed differed by locus, with roughly 629-640 for A, B, C, DRB1 and DQB1, roughly 520 for DQA1, over 600 for DPA1, and under 490 for DPB1. Four to six DR-DQ haplotypes were handled as single units for association and clustering, since linkage in the cohort was strong. Across under 500 genotyped donors of the cohort, an average of about 240,000 unique TCR beta nucleotide sequences per donor were sequenced, and 15% to 20% of those sequences were non-productive.

The cohort consisted of some 730 healthy bone marrow donors. At the time of sampling, every cohort member was nominally healthy, though immune exposures that went unrecorded were likely present. The donor tested CMV seropositive and was one of the 289 seropositive cohort members. Each donor provided a peripheral blood sample, and peripheral blood mononuclear cells were used for TCR beta sequencing. The Qiagen DNeasy Blood Extraction Kit was used to extract genomic DNA from the blood cell samples. The germline V gene yields SGDLS for CDR1 and YYNGEE for CDR2. The V and J ends are trimmed by 0 bases and 4 bases, leaving 10 bases between them. Including the terminal cysteine and phenylalanine, the CDR3 comprises 14 residues. Only the CDR3 portion is preserved as DNA: 42 bases, with reading frame beginning at the first base. The research as a whole found: Because HLA typing was unavailable for some donors at each locus, only the typed subset was used in association tests. A cluster of highly shared sequence variants was judged likely to represent a technical artifact of the sequencing pipeline. According to the authors, the approach could potentially be generalized to other disease states and immunological phenotypes. A later analysis reported that several top co-occurrence clusters appeared linked to parvovirus B19, influenza, CMV and Epstein-Barr virus. Most TCR sequences were observed very rarely across donors, whereas some public TCRs were present in many individuals. Some IMGT-functional V segments, including TRBV6-2 and TRBV6-3, could not be distinguished by the 87-base-pair reads and were therefore excluded. Assigning TCR associations to individual alleles was difficult when HLA alleles, especially DR and DQ, strongly co-occurred. Specific HLA alleles were associated with 18,000 or so TCR beta sequences at a false discovery rate of 0.05 in a later analysis. A further reported finding was that TCR beta sequences accurately predicted the HLA-A and HLA-B alleles for most subjects in the first cohort. Most CMV-associated TCR beta chains appeared to be HLA-restricted in a later analysis, and the HLA associations seemed to be driven largely by CMV exposure. A few of the identified cytomegalovirus-associated TCR beta chains were confirmed in vitro to be specific for cytomegalovirus antigens. In a later analysis, HLA-associated TCR beta chains showed more clonal expansion and lower generation probabilities than non-associated chains that were equally common. V-gene and J-gene trimming of TCR beta chains was associated with a missense DCLRE1C variant in a later genetic analysis, and the association was replicated in an independent cohort. The classifier was reported to diagnose cytomegalovirus status with high specificity and sensitivity in both the original and validation cohorts. A later analysis found that TCR association rates varied across HLA loci, with DRB1 alleles showing the most associated TCRs and HLA-C alleles the fewest. A later genetic analysis reported fewer N-insertions in productive TCRs among donors in an Asian-associated ancestry cluster than the approximately 670-donor mean. A total of 164 TCR beta chains were listed by the study as associated with cytomegalovirus. This cohort had only TCR beta chains sequenced, and the lack of alpha or paired-chain data limited which features could be detected. Sequencing depth was assumed to be roughly uniform across donors in the presence/absence analyses, though that assumption may not hold. Because counts were too low, roughly 18 rarely observed V segments, including chromosome 9 orphons, were left out of the earlier analysis of 500 to 650 of the donors. Linkage disequilibrium might explain the correlated functional status among segregating V segments, but an unknown experimental factor could not be ruled out. In an earlier analysis of about 550 of the donors, most TCR beta V segments were observed in productive rearrangements about 87% or about 30% of the time, broadly matching IMGT annotations. For the cohort, immune exposure information was limited to CMV serostatus.

The library relied on the immunoSEQ multiplex PCR assay. For the multiplex PCR, a mixture combining 60 forward primers for TCR Vbeta segments and 13 reverse primers for TCR Jbeta segments was used. A multiplex PCR assay on genomic DNA amplified the CDR3 region of rearranged TCR beta genes. The Illumina HiSeq System was used to sequence the amplified TCR beta libraries as 87-base-pair reads. On the study's bioinformatics: Across the 500 to 700 repertoires, a later analysis counted 78 million or so unique TCR beta chains, roughly 11 million of which were shared by at least two donors. A nearest-neighbor algorithm error-corrected the raw reads and collapsed the reads into unique sequences, merging closely related sequences to remove PCR and sequencing errors. To assign V, D and J gene segments, CDR3 sequences were aligned to IMGT reference sequences. Each retained sequence needed at least a six-nucleotide match to both a V gene segment and a J gene segment. Rearrangements were called productive when the CDR3 lacked stop codons and stayed in frame with V and J; all others were non-productive. Following IMGT convention, CDR3 was defined as the stretch from the second conserved V-encoded cysteine up to the conserved J-encoded phenylalanine. Sequences without an unambiguous match to a single V gene segment were excluded from the earlier analysis of a few hundred of the donors. An earlier analysis of 550 to 650 of the donors classified V segments as functional when productive rearrangements were above 56.7% and as segregating when the standard deviation between donors was above 5%. A statistical classification framework was built for diagnosing cytomegalovirus status from the catalog of TCR beta chain sequences. In a later analysis, TCR nucleotide sequences were compared against IMGT/GENE-DB human TR gene sequences so that V and J genes could be assigned. The TCRdist pipeline was used in a later analysis to assign CDR3 sequences and most-parsimonious VDJ recombination scenarios. In a later analysis, every TCR beta chain was defined by the combination of its CDR3 amino acid sequence and its V-gene family, and reads without a unique V-gene family were dropped. To address suspected cross-contamination and a sequencing artifact, a later analysis removed 450 to 700 highly shared, low-generation-probability nucleotide sequences. In a later analysis, a clonal expansion index for each public chain was calculated from normalized within-repertoire ranks of inferred template counts. Generation probabilities in a later analysis came from a VDJ recombination model fitted to out-of-frame rearrangements, and those results were checked against IGoR. Hypergeometric tests were used in a later analysis to score TCR-TCR, TCR-HLA and TCR-CMV co-occurrence, with a repertoire-size bias correction applied to the TCR pairs. In a later analysis, false discovery rates were estimated by permuting HLA or CMV assignments 20 times. A later analysis grouped co-occurring TCRs with DBSCAN, adding TCRdist sequence similarity when clustering within HLA-allele-positive subsets. Repertoires with fewer than 30,000 or more than 120,000 public chains, plus five repertoires with anomalous nucleotide sharing, were excluded from co-occurrence clustering. TCRdb stores this immuneACCESS table with in-frame sequences only. Part of the clones is absent; in the studies checked, under half of the shortfall reflects unresolved V genes, and no reason is known for the rest. V, J and clone size are those of that table, while D and trimming were read from the DNA. The sample profile shows around 150,000 clones; more than 65% of them were found once. The top ten constitute 2.8% of the sample.

On this clone: What this receptor recognizes is not known. No base quality values were provided; no much bigger clone lies one nucleotide off.

Sequences were obtained from PBMCs. The chain is made from TRBV9 and TRBJ1-1; the D segment could be TRBD1, given 5 matching bases. The receptor was derived from a woman aged 40 to 50 in good health and CMV-seropositive. The CDR3 protein is CASSVVQGSTEAFF. At the DNA level, the sequence is TGTGCCAGCAGCGTAGTTCAGGGTAGCACTGAAGCTTTCTTT.